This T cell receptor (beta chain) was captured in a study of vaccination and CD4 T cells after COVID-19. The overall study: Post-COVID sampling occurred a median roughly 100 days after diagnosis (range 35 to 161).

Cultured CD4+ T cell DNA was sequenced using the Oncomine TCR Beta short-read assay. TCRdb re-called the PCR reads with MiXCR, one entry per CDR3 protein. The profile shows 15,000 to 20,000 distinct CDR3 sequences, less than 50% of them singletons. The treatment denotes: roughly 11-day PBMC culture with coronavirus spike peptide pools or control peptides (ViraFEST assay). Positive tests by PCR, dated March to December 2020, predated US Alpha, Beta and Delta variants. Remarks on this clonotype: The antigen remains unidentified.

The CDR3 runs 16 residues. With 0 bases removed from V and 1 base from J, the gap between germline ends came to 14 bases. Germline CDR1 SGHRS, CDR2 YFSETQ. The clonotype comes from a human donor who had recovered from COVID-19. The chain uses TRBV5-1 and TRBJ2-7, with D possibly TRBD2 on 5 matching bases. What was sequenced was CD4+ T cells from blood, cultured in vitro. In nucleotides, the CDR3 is TGCGCCAGCAGCTTGGACGGGTGGGAGAGTTCCTACGAGCAGTACTTC. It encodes CASSLDGWESSYEQYF.